This record concerns one T cell receptor beta chain sequence. The target antigen is unknown. Specified treatment: 15 to 20 received Ad26.COV2.S at low or high dose, single or two shots; about 5 received placebo; per-sample allocation not given. Specimens were obtained on day 63 following the first vaccine or placebo injection. The sample came from a Boston adult aged 18-55 years. An Ad26 vector that expressed Wuhan-strain SARS-CoV-2 spike constituted the vaccine. TCRdb keeps only in-frame clones here, not all; method: immunoSEQ multiplex PCR. The sample lists 400,000 or so clones; approximately 90% were seen once. The V gene's germline CDR1 is SNHLY and CDR2 FYNNEI. The ends were cut back, 5 bases at V and 3 bases at J, with 7 bases in the middle. This CDR3 comprises 12 residues. The sample is drawn from a study of Ad26.COV2.S vaccination and SARS-CoV-2 variants. Background on the study: Among those in the COV1001 Ad26.COV2.S trial arm was the donor. Study-level results: Spike-specific TCR breadth ran higher among vaccine recipients than placebo recipients.

The rearrangement uses TRBV2 and TRBJ1-1, with D unclear. This specimen consisted of peripheral blood, obtained in a trial of Ad26.COV2.S vaccine versus placebo. The receptor was isolated from a person aged 18-60 years who received the Ad26.COV2.S COVID-19 vaccine or a placebo. DNA for the CDR3: TGTGCCAGCAGTAAAGGATACACTGAAGCTTTCTTT. This codes for CASSKGYTEAFF.